Below, 9 T cell receptor beta chains from the same sample are listed, as sequenced in a study of T cell responses to AZD1222 COVID-19 vaccine. Profiled with immunoSEQ multiplex PCR; TCRdb holds only in-frame clones, not every one. In the table there are roughly 70,000 clones, 79% of which are singletons. This specimen consisted of peripheral blood, obtained on day 0 of MenACWY control vaccination. The receptor source for this set is an adult in good health.

The rearrangement links TRBV11-2 to TRBJ2-7; D call uncertain. The CDR3 has 12 amino acids. Germline V gives CDR1 SGHAT, CDR2 FQNNGV. V was cut by 3 bases and J by 6 bases, with 9 bases left in between. The CDR3 DNA follows: TGTGCCAGCAGCTTCAGGCCTGGCGAGCAGTACTTC. Its protein is CASSFRPGEQYF. The complete variable domain, with remaining parts taken from reference TRBV11-2 and TRBJ2-7, reads EAGVAQSPRYKIIEKRQSVAFWCNPISGHATLYWYQQILGQGPKLLIQFQNNGVVDDSQLPKDRFSAERLKGVDSTLKIQPAKLEDSAVYLCASSFRPGEQYFGPGTRLTVT.

The chain carries TRBV5-6 and TRBJ1-2; possibly TRBD1 for D (6 bases). Germline-derived CDR1 and CDR2 are SGHDT and YYEEEE. V lost 0 bases and J lost 4, with 7 bases in between. CDR3 length equals 13 residues. The CDR3: CASSLDRAYGYTF. The CDR3 nucleotides are TGTGCCAGCAGCTTGGACAGGGCCTATGGCTACACCTTC.

A single count supports this clone. The chain has TRBV6-5 and TRBJ1-6, with D possibly matching TRBD1 (6 bases). Per germline, CDR1 MNHEY and CDR2 SVGAGI. This CDR3 contains 13 residues. Trimming removed 0 bases from V and 9 bases from J, with 6 bases in between. The CDR3 loop reads CASSYSGASPLHF. The CDR3 nucleotides read TGTGCCAGCAGTTACTCGGGGGCTTCACCCCTCCACTTT.

This chain links TRBV12-3 or TRBV12-4 with TRBJ1-1, with D maybe TRBD1 (5 bases). The V gene lost 5 bases and the J gene lost 6 bases, with 10 bases spanning the gap. The CDR3 is 12 residues long. The CDR3 DNA reads as TGTGCCAGCAGTCCCGGCAGGGCTGAAGCTTTCTTT. Amino acid sequence: CASSPGRAEAFF.

The chain has TRBV5-4 and TRBJ1-4; 7 bases fit TRBD1. The CDR3 runs to 16 residues. Germline values: CDR1 SGHNT, CDR2 YYREEE (reference sequence). The J segment lost 3 bases and the V segment lost 9 bases, leaving 14 bases of the junction unmatched. CDR3 residues: CATRDSHSAANEKLFF. CDR3 nucleotides: TGTGCCACTCGGGACAGCCACTCTGCAGCTAATGAAAAACTGTTTTTT.

V and J are TRBV6-5 and TRBJ2-1; D is unclear. The CDR3 runs to 13 residues. CDR1 and CDR2 from the germline V gene are MNHEY and SVGAGI. V lost 5 bases and J 9 bases, leaving 14 bases between the germline ends. Here the CDR3 DNA reads TGTGCCAGCAGTCTTAGGAGTCTGGGTGAGCAGTTCTTC. Amino acid sequence: CASSLRSLGEQFF.

The chain employs TRBV30 and TRBJ1-2; D is possibly TRBD1 (5 bases). Trimming took 4 bases from V and 3 from J, leaving 12 bases between them. The CDR3 runs to 13 residues. Germline-derived CDR1 and CDR2 are GTSNPN and SVGIG (reference sequence). The CDR3, as DNA: TGTGCCTGGAATGGGGCAGGCGACTATGGCTACACCTTC. Protein: CAWNGAGDYGYTF.

The V gene is TRBV7-2, the J gene TRBJ2-5; TRBD1 agrees at 7 bases. The CDR3 consists of 16 residues. V lost 4 bases, J lost 2 bases, and 10 bases stayed unmatched. Germline loops: CDR1 SGHTA, CDR2 FQGNSA. CDR3 sequence: CASSYGDSGRQETQYF. DNA of the CDR3: TGTGCCAGCAGCTACGGGGACAGTGGGCGTCAAGAGACCCAGTACTTC. Together with reference TRBV7-2 and TRBJ2-5, the CDR3 gives the full variable domain: GAGVSQSPSNKVTEKGKDVELRCDPISGHTALYWYRQSLGQGLEFLIYFQGNSAPDKSGLPSDRFSAERTGGSVSTLTIQRTQQEDSAVYLCASSYGDSGRQETQYFGPGTRLLVL.

CDR3: CASSESGQGEGEAFF. Written as DNA, the CDR3 is TGTGCCAGCAGTGAATCGGGGCAGGGGGAGGGAGAAGCTTTCTTT. The V call is TRBV25-1, the J call TRBJ1-1; 7 bases line up with TRBD1. J was trimmed by 8 bases and V by 1 base; bases with no gene match: 10. Germline loops: CDR1 MGHDK, CDR2 SYGVNS. The CDR3 has 15 amino acids.